Below, 9 T cell receptor beta chains from the same sample are listed, as sequenced in a study of OX40 agonist ivuxolimab in advanced cancers. Produced via immunoSEQ multiplex PCR; TCRdb's table is partial and in-frame only. The data show tens of thousands of clones, with 85% seen just once and around 3.8% held by the top ten. Material: CD4+ or CD8+ T cells sorted from blood, obtained in a trial of the OX40 agonist ivuxolimab. These receptors were taken from an adult with an advanced solid tumor such as melanoma, head and neck, liver or kidney cancer.

This clone was counted once. V is TRBV19 and J is TRBJ1-1; D remains unclear. From germline, CDR1 is LNHDA and CDR2 SQIVND (reference sequence). V dropped 1 base and J dropped 1 base, with 7 bases sitting between them. The CDR3 is 14 amino acids. CDR3 protein: CASSIGKRNTEAFF. CDR3 DNA: TGTGCCAGTAGTATAGGTAAACGGAACACTGAAGCTTTCTTT.

The chain recombines TRBV6-1 with TRBJ2-1; 10 nucleotides match TRBD2. CDR3 length: 13 amino acids. Looked up from germline, CDR1 is MNHNS and CDR2 is SASEGT. Trimming removed 6 bases from V and 7 bases from J; junction bases left unmatched: 3. The CDR3 nucleotides read TGTGCCAGCAGACTAGCGGGGAGAAATGAGCAGTTCTTC. It specifies CASRLAGRNEQFF.

This clone was counted only a few times. The rearrangement joins TRBV19 to TRBJ1-5, with TRBD1 identical over 10 bases. V shed 6 bases and J 6 bases; nucleotides not matched to a gene: 8. Germline lookup yields CDR1 LNHDA and CDR2 SQIVND (reference sequence). This CDR3 is built from 15 residues. The CDR3, as DNA: TGTGCCAGTAGGACAGGGGGCGTAACGAGTCAGCCCCAGCATTTT. Translated: CASRTGGVTSQPQHF.

This clone was seen only once. The germline gene is not matched at one end of the junction; a read error may be the cause. This chain uses TRBV6-1 with TRBJ1-1; possible D gene TRBD1, 5 bases. In germline, CDR1 is MNHNS, CDR2 SASEGT. The CDR3 loop spans 12 amino acids. The CDR3 loop reads CASNQGTSEAFF. The CDR3 DNA sequence: TGTGCCAGCAATCAGGGTACCTCTGAGGCTTTCTTT.

V gene TRBV7-8 combines with J gene TRBJ1-1; tentatively, D is TRBD1 (5 bases). The CDR3 is 19 residues long. V was clipped by 4 bases and J by 1 base, with 25 bases between them. CDR1 is SGHVS, CDR2 FQNEAQ, per germline. In DNA, the CDR3 is TGTGCCAGCAGCTCGACCCATAGCCTAGGACTGGGGACGAACACTGAAGCTTTCTTT. Protein: CASSSTHSLGLGTNTEAFF.

V is TRBV6-1 and J is TRBJ2-1; 9 positions agree with TRBD1. The CDR3 has 15 amino acids. The junction had 8 bases not matched to a gene; V was cut back by 2 bases and J by 9 bases. Germline CDR1 and CDR2: MNHNS and SASEGT. The chain's CDR3 is CASSETGTGTGEQFF. The CDR3 DNA is TGTGCCAGCAGTGAAACCGGGACAGGGACGGGTGAGCAGTTCTTC.

This clone has more than one count but fewer than ten. The chain carries TRBV28 and TRBJ1-5, with unresolved D. There are 15 residues in the CDR3. CDR1 is MDHEN, CDR2 SYDVKM, per germline. V shed 6 bases and J shed 2 bases, with 14 bases lying between them. CDR3 residues: CASRRTQLGNQPQHF. CDR3 coding DNA: TGTGCCAGCAGACGAACCCAACTTGGCAATCAGCCCCAGCATTTT.

The V and J genes are TRBV5-5 and TRBJ2-7, with D perhaps TRBD1 or TRBD2 (5 bases each). The CDR3 is 13 residues long. Germline V CDR1 and CDR2: SGHKS, YYEKEE (reference sequence). The V end lost 3 bases, the J end lost 0 bases, and 7 bases lay between the germline ends. The CDR3 DNA reads as TGTGCCAGCAGCTGGGACGGCTCCTACGAGCAGTACTTC. It specifies CASSWDGSYEQYF.

V usage is TRBV15 and J usage is TRBJ2-1; no clear D gene. V dropped 4 bases and J dropped 9 bases, with 16 bases sitting between them. Germline assignment: CDR1 LNHNV and CDR2 YYDKDF (reference sequence). The CDR3 has 14 amino acids. CDR3 protein: CATSTRTAYGEQFF. The CDR3 coding sequence is TGTGCCACCAGCACGCGAACCGCATACGGTGAGCAGTTCTTC.